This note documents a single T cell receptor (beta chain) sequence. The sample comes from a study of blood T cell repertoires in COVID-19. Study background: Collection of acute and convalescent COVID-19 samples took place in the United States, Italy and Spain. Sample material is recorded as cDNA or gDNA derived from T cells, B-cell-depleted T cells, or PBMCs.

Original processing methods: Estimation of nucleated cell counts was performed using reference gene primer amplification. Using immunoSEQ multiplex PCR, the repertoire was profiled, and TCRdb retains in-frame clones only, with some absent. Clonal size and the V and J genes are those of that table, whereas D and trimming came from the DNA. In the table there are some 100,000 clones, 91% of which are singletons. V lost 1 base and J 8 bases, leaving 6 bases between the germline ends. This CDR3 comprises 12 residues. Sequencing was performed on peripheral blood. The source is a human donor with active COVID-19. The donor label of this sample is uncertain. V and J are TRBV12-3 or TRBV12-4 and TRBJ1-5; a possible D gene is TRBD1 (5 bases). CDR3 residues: CASSLGGEPQHF. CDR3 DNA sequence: TGTGCCAGCAGTTTAGGGGGGGAGCCCCAGCATTTT.